This paragraph covers one T cell receptor beta chain sequence. These data are taken from a study of control samples from healthy donors and cancer patients. Produced via immunoSEQ multiplex PCR; TCRdb's table is partial and in-frame only. The sample shows around 150,000 clones, roughly 95% of them seen only once. Germline V CDR1 and CDR2: SGHRS, YFSETQ. The CDR3 covers 15 residues. V lost 5 bases to trimming and J lost 0 bases; unmatched junction nucleotides: 8. The sequence was obtained from a woman in her thirties in good health. This chain connects TRBV5-1 to TRBJ2-7, with TRBD2 identical over 7 bases. The sample comprised blood. The CDR3 DNA reads as TGCGCCAGCAGTTATAGCGGGTCCAGCTCCTACGAGCAGTACTTC. Translating gives CASSYSGSSSYEQYF.